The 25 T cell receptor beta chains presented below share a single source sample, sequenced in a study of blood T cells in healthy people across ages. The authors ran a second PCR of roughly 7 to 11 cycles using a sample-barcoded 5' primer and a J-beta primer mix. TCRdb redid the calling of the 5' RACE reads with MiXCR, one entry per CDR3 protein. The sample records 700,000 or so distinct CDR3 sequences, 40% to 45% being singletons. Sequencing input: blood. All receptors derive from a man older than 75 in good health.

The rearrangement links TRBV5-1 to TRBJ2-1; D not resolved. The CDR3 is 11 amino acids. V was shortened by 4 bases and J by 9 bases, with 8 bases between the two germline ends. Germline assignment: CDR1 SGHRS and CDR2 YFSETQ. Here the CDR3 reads CASSKLGEQFF. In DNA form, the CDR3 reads TGCGCCAGCAGCAAATTAGGTGAGCAGTTCTTC.

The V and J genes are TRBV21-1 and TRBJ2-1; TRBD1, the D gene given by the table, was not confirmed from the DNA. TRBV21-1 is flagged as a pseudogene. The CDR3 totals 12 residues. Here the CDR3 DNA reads TGTGCCGCCAGGGGGGGGGGCGATGAGCAGTTCTTC. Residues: CAARGGGDEQFF.

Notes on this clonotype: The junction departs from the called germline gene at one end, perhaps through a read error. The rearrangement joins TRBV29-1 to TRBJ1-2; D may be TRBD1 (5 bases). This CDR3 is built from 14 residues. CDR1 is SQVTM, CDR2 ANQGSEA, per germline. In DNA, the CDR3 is TGCAGCGTTGATCCCGGACAACGGAGCTATGGCCACACCTTC. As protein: CSVDPGQRSYGHTF.

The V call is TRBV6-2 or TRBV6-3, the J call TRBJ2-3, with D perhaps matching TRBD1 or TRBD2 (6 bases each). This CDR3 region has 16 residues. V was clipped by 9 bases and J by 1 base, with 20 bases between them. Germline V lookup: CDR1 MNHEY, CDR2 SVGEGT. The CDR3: CASRLGGTQRTDTQYF. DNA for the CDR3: TGTGCCAGTCGCTTAGGGGGGACTCAACGCACAGATACGCAGTATTTT.

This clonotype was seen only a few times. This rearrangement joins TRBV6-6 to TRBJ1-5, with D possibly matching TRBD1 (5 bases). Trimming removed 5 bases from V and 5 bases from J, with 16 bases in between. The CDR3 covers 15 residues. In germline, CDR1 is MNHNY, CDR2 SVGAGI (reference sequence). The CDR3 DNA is TGTGCCAGCAGTCCCCCCGGGGGTAGAGATCAGCCCCAGCATTTT. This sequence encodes CASSPPGGRDQPQHF.

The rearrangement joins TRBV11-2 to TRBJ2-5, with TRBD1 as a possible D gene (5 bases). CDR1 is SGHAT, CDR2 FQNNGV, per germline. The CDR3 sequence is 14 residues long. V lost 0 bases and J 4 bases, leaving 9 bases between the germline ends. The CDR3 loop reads CASSLDGRAETQYF. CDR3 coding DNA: TGTGCCAGCAGCTTAGACGGCAGGGCAGAGACCCAGTACTTC.

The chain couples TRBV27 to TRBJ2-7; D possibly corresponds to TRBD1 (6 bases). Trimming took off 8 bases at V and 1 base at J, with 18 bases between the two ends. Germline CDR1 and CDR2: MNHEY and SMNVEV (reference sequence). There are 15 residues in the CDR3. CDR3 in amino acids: CASRAAGTPSYEQYF. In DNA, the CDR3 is TGTGCCAGCCGGGCTGCCGGGACACCTTCCTACGAGCAGTACTTC.

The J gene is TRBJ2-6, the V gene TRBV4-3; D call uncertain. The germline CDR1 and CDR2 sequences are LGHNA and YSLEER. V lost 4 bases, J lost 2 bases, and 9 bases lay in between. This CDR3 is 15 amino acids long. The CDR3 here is CASSPLGAGANVLTF. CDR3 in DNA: TGCGCCAGCAGCCCCCTTGGGGCTGGGGCCAACGTCCTGACTTTC.

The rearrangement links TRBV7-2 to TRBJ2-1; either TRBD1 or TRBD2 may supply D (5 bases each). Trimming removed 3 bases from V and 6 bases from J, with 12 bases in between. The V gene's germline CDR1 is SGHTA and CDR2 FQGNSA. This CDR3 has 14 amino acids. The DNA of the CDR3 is TGTGCCAGCAGCTTTGAGGGGTACGGCAATGAGCAGTTCTTC. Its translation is CASSFEGYGNEQFF.

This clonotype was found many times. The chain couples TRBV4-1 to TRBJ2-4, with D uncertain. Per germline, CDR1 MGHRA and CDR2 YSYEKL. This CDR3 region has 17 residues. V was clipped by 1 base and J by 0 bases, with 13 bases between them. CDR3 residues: CASSQGRDTAAKNIQYF. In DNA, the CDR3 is TGCGCCAGCAGCCAAGGTAGAGACACGGCAGCCAAAAACATTCAGTACTTC.

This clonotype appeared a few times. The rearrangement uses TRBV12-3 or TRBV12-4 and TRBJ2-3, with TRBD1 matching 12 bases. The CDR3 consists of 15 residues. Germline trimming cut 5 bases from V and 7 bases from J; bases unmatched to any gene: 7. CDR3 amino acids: CASSLGTGGAYTQYF. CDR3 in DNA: TGTGCCAGCAGTCTCGGGACAGGGGGCGCGTATACGCAGTATTTT.

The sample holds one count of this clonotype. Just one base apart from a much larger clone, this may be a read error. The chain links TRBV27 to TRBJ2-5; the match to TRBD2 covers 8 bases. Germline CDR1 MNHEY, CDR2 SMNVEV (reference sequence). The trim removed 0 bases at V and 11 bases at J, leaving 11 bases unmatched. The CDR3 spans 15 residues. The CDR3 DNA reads TGTGCCAGCAGTTTATCAGGACTAGCATACAATGAGCAGTACTTC. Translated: CASSLSGLAYNEQYF.

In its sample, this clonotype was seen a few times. Here the CDR3 reads CASTDGGLQSQYF. CDR3 sequence (DNA): TGTGCCAGCACTGACGGGGGCCTGCAGTCCCAGTACTTC. The chain employs TRBV6-2 or TRBV6-3 and TRBJ2-5; either TRBD1 or TRBD2 may supply D (6 bases each). V was trimmed by 7 bases and J by 9 bases, leaving 18 bases between them. The germline CDR1 and CDR2 sequences are MNHEY and SVGEGT. The CDR3 extends over 13 amino acids.

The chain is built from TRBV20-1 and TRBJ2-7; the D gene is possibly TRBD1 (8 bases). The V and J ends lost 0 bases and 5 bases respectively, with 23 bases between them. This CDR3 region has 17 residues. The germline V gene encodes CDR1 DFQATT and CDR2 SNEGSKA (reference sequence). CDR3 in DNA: TGCAGTGCTAGAGATTCTGACGTGAGACAGGGGAGGGACGAGCAGTACTTC. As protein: CSARDSDVRQGRDEQYF.

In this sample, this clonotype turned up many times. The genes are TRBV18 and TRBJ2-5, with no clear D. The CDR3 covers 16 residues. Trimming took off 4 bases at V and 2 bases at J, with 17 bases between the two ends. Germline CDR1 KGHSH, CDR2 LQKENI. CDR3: CASSRDFSQKQETQYF. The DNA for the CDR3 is TGTGCCAGCTCACGGGATTTTAGCCAGAAACAAGAGACCCAGTACTTC. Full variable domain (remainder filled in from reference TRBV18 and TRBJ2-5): NAGVMQNPRHLVRRRGQEARLRCSPMKGHSHVYWYRQLPEEGLKFMVYLQKENIIDESGMPKERFSAEFPKEGPSILRIQQVVRGDSAAYFCASSRDFSQKQETQYFGPGTRLLVL.

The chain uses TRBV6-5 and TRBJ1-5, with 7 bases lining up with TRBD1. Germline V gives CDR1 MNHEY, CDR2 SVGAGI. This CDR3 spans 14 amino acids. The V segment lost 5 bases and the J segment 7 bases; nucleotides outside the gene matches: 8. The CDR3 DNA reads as TGTGCCAGCAGTAGACAGGGTGCGAGCCAGCCCCAGCATTTT. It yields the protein CASSRQGASQPQHF.

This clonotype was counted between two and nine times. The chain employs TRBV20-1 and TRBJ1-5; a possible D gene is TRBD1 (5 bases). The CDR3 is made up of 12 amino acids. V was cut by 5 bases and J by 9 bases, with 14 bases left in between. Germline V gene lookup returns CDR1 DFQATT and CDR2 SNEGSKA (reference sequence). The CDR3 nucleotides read TGCAGTGCTCGTACAGGCACGGCGCCCCAGCATTTT. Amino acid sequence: CSARTGTAPQHF.

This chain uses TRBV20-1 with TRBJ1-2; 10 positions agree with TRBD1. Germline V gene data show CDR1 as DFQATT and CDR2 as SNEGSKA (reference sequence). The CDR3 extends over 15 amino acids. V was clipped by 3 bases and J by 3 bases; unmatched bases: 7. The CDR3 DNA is TGCAGTGCTAGCCGGACAGGGGGTGAGGACTATGGCTACACCTTC. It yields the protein CSASRTGGEDYGYTF.

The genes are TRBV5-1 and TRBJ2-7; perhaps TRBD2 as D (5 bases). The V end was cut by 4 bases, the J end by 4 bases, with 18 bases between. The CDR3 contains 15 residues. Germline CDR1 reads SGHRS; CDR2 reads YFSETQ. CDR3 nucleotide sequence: TGCGCCAGCAGCATAGCGATCGGACCAACATACGAGCAGTACTTC. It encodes CASSIAIGPTYEQYF.

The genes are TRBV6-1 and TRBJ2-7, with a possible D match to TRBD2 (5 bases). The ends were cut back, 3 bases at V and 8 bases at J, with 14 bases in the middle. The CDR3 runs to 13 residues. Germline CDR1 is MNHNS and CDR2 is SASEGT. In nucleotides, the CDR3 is TGTGCCAGCAGTGACGGAGGATTGGCCCAGCAGTACTTC. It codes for CASSDGGLAQQYF.

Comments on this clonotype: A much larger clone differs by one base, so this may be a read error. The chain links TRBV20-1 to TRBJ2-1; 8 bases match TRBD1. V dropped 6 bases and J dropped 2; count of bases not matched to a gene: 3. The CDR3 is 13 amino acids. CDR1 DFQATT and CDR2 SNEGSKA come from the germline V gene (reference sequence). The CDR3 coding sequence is TGCAGTGCCCGGGACAGGCCCTACAATGAGCAGTTCTTC. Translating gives CSARDRPYNEQFF.

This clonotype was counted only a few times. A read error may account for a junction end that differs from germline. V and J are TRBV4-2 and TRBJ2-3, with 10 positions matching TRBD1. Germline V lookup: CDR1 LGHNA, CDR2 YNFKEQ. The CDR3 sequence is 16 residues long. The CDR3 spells CASNQPGTGETDTQYF. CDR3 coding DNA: TGTGCCAGCAACCAACCCGGGACAGGGGAGACAGATACGCAGTATTTT.

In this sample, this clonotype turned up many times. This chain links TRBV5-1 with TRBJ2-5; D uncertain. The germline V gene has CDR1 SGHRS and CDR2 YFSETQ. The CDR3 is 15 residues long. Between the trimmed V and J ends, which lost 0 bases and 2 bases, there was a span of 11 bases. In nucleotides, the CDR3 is TGCGCCAGCAGCTTGGGCGGAGTAGATCAAGAGACCCAGTACTTC. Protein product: CASSLGGVDQETQYF.

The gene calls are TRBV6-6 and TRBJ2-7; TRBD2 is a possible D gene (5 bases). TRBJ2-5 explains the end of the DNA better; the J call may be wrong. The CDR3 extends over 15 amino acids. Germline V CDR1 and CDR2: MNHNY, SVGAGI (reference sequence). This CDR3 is CASSYARGRGETQYF. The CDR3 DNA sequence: TGTGCCAGCAGTTACGCCCGAGGCAGAGGGGAGACCCAGTACTTC.

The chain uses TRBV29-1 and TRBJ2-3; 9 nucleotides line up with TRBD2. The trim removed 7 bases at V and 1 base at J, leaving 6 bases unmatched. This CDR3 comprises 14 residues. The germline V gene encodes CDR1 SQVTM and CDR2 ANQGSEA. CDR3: CSGVAGGRTDTQYF. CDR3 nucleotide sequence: TGCAGCGGGGTTGCGGGGGGGCGCACAGATACGCAGTATTTT.